Listed below are T cell receptor beta chains from one sample, sequenced in a study of cytomegalovirus exposure and HLA in healthy donors. Some clones are missing from TCRdb's copy, which holds only in-frame ones; the method was immunoSEQ multiplex PCR. The data show about 120,000 clones, with roughly 90% seen just once and about 6.3% held by the top ten. Source material: PBMCs. These receptor sequences come from a woman aged 18-29 years in good health and CMV-seropositive. CDR3s include the opening cysteine and the closing phenylalanine or tryptophan. D genes are given only for firm matches. A row's size may be missing; if present it is once, few, many or a size class.

v_call: TRBV19; d_call: NA; clone_size: NA; j_call: TRBJ1-4; cdr3_aa: CASSITAAPNEKLFF; cdr3_nt: TGTGCCAGTAGTATTACGGCGGCACCTAATGAAAAACTGTTTTTT
v_call: TRBV28; d_call: TRBD2; clone_size: NA; j_call: TRBJ2-7; cdr3_aa: CASFVAGGGEQYF; cdr3_nt: TGTGCCAGCTTTGTAGCGGGAGGTGGCGAGCAGTACTTC
v_call: TRBV5-6; d_call: TRBD1; clone_size: NA; j_call: TRBJ2-2; cdr3_aa: CASSFRGINTGELFF; cdr3_nt: TGTGCCAGCAGCTTCAGGGGGATTAACACCGGGGAGCTGTTTTTT
v_call: TRBV5-1; d_call: NA; clone_size: NA; j_call: TRBJ2-1; cdr3_aa: CASSLAGSYNEQFF; cdr3_nt: TGCGCCAGCAGCTTGGCAGGGTCGTACAATGAGCAGTTCTTC
v_call: TRBV18; d_call: NA; clone_size: NA; j_call: TRBJ1-3; cdr3_aa: CASSPWTDPSGGRETGNTIYF; cdr3_nt: TGTGCCAGCTCACCCTGGACAGACCCATCGGGAGGCCGAGAGACTGGAAACACCATATATTTT
v_call: TRBV6-1; d_call: NA; clone_size: NA; j_call: TRBJ2-3; cdr3_aa: CASTEEVKDTQYF; cdr3_nt: TGTGCCAGCACGGAGGAGGTCAAAGATACGCAGTATTTT
v_call: TRBV27; d_call: NA; clone_size: NA; j_call: TRBJ1-4; cdr3_aa: CASGPLGGLNEKLFF; cdr3_nt: TGTGCCAGCGGACCGTTGGGGGGATTAAATGAAAAACTGTTTTTT
v_call: TRBV9; d_call: TRBD1; clone_size: once; j_call: TRBJ1-4; cdr3_aa: CASSASGTGLEKLFF; cdr3_nt: TGTGCCAGCAGCGCATCCGGGACAGGGCTTGAAAAACTGTTTTTT
v_call: TRBV6-1; d_call: NA; clone_size: NA; j_call: TRBJ2-7; cdr3_aa: CASLSGLTYEQYF; cdr3_nt: TGTGCCAGCCTTTCAGGTTTGACCTACGAGCAGTACTTC
v_call: TRBV4-2; d_call: NA; clone_size: NA; j_call: TRBJ2-3; cdr3_aa: CASSQVMSSAVDTQYF; cdr3_nt: TGTGCCAGCAGCCAAGTAATGAGCTCCGCGGTAGATACGCAGTATTTT
v_call: TRBV7-6; d_call: NA; clone_size: few; j_call: TRBJ2-1; cdr3_aa: CASSLTGSSYNEQFF; cdr3_nt: TGTGCCAGCAGCTTAACCGGGAGCTCCTACAATGAGCAGTTCTTC
v_call: TRBV6-6; d_call: NA; clone_size: NA; j_call: TRBJ1-1; cdr3_aa: CAGKRTGNTEAFF; cdr3_nt: TGTGCCGGAAAGCGGACGGGGAACACTGAAGCTTTCTTT
v_call: TRBV5-4; d_call: TRBD2; clone_size: NA; j_call: TRBJ2-3; cdr3_aa: CASSLGLAGVSDTQYF; cdr3_nt: TGTGCCAGCAGCTTGGGGCTAGCGGGAGTGTCAGATACGCAGTATTTT
v_call: TRBV7-2; d_call: NA; clone_size: NA; j_call: TRBJ2-5; cdr3_aa: CASSLFKAETQYF; cdr3_nt: TGTGCCAGCAGCTTATTCAAAGCGGAGACCCAGTACTTC
v_call: TRBV5-8; d_call: TRBD2; clone_size: NA; j_call: TRBJ2-7; cdr3_aa: CASSWTSGISYEQYF; cdr3_nt: TGTGCCAGCAGCTGGACTAGCGGTATCTCCTACGAGCAGTACTTC
v_call: TRBV9; d_call: NA; clone_size: NA; j_call: TRBJ1-2; cdr3_aa: CASSVDPRTANYGYTF; cdr3_nt: TGTGCCAGCAGCGTAGATCCGAGGACAGCCAACTATGGCTACACCTTC
v_call: TRBV15; d_call: TRBD1; clone_size: few; j_call: TRBJ1-2; cdr3_aa: CATSRGQGYGYTF; cdr3_nt: TGTGCCACCAGCAGAGGACAGGGCTATGGCTACACCTTC
v_call: TRBV5-1; d_call: TRBD2; clone_size: NA; j_call: TRBJ2-5; cdr3_aa: CASSSGGAPGETQYF; cdr3_nt: TGCGCCAGCAGTAGCGGGGGGGCCCCGGGTGAGACCCAGTACTTC
v_call: TRBV7-2; d_call: TRBD1; clone_size: NA; j_call: TRBJ1-5; cdr3_aa: CASSPGDRGNQPQHF; cdr3_nt: TGTGCCAGCAGCCCTGGCGACAGGGGCAATCAGCCCCAGCATTTT
v_call: TRBV4-2; d_call: NA; clone_size: NA; j_call: TRBJ1-3; cdr3_aa: CASSQDRRTPRSGNTIYF; cdr3_nt: TGTGCCAGCAGCCAAGATCGAAGGACTCCTAGGTCTGGAAACACCATATATTTT
v_call: TRBV18; d_call: NA; clone_size: once; j_call: TRBJ2-4; cdr3_aa: CASSPLQGRAKNIQYF; cdr3_nt: TGTGCCAGCTCACCACTTCAGGGTCGGGCCAAAAACATTCAGTACTTC
v_call: TRBV2; d_call: NA; clone_size: NA; j_call: TRBJ1-1; cdr3_aa: CASSFLNTEAFF; cdr3_nt: TGTGCCAGCAGCTTCTTGAACACTGAAGCTTTCTTT
v_call: TRBV13; d_call: TRBD1; clone_size: few; j_call: TRBJ1-3; cdr3_aa: CASSRTGTGAGNTIYF; cdr3_nt: TGTGCCAGCAGCCGAACCGGGACAGGGGCTGGAAACACCATATATTTT
v_call: TRBV5-1; d_call: TRBD1; clone_size: NA; j_call: TRBJ2-1; cdr3_aa: CASSMGQGRPGNEQFF; cdr3_nt: TGCGCCAGCAGCATGGGACAGGGCCGACCTGGCAATGAGCAGTTCTTC
v_call: TRBV4-2; d_call: NA; clone_size: few; j_call: TRBJ2-2; cdr3_aa: CASSRTGSGELFF; cdr3_nt: TGTGCCAGCAGCCGAACAGGGTCCGGGGAGCTGTTTTTT
v_call: TRBV6-5; d_call: NA; clone_size: NA; j_call: TRBJ2-1; cdr3_aa: CASSYTSLSYNEQFF; cdr3_nt: TGTGCCAGCAGTTACACGAGCCTCTCCTACAATGAGCAGTTCTTC